This T cell receptor beta chain comes out of a study of Ad26.COV2.S vaccination and SARS-CoV-2 variants. Findings and limits, study-wide: Vaccinees and placebo recipients showed similar non-spike TCR breadth. Compared with placebo recipients, vaccine recipients had higher spike-specific TCR breadth. The analyses of TCR breadth and depth may have understated the size of total T cell responses. Post-vaccination breadth of spike-specific CD8+ and CD4+ T cell responses was reportedly substantial.

This clone is categorized as large. Its matching antigen is unknown. Libraries were prepared by immunoSEQ multiplex PCR; TCRdb keeps only in-frame clonotypes and omits some of them. Seen here are roughly 40,000 clones, 83% observed once, and the top ten hold 40% to 55%. The CDR3 loop spans 16 amino acids. CDR1 is MNHEY and CDR2 is SVGAGI in the germline V gene. J gave up 1 base and V 1 base, and 2 bases lay outside the gene matches. The sequence came from a human donor who had recovered from COVID-19. The chain employs TRBV6-5 and TRBJ1-1; the match to TRBD1 covers 11 bases. Here the sequenced sample was peripheral blood, taken after recovery from COVID-19. For the CDR3, the DNA is TGTGCCAGCAGTTACTTGGACAGGGGGCCGAACACTGAAGCTTTCTTT. This gives the protein CASSYLDRGPNTEAFF.